The 22 T cell receptor beta chains below were found in one sample sequenced in a study of CD8+CD57+ T cells in acquired aplastic anemia. The sequenced patients had an expansion of CD8+CD57+ cells seen by flow cytometry. Profiling of TCR beta VDJ combinations and CDR3 sequences used genomic DNA as template. TCRdb ran MiXCR on the reads and lists one entry per CDR3 protein. Of roughly 500,000 distinct CDR3 sequences in the sample, roughly 34% are singletons; the top ten hold 0.82%. The sequenced sample was sorted CD4+, CD8+, or CD8+CD57+ T cells (not recorded which) from PBMCs. The source is a human donor with aplastic anemia.

Regarding this clonotype: At one end the junction does not follow the germline gene, possibly because of a read error. The rearrangement joins TRBV2 to TRBJ1-2; D is unresolved. Looked up from germline, CDR1 is SNHLY and CDR2 is FYNNEI. This CDR3 has 13 amino acids. The CDR3 reads CASTRDGSYGYTF. CDR3 bases: TGTGCCAGCACTCGAGACGGTTCCTATGGCTATACCTTC. The whole variable domain, remainder taken from reference TRBV2 and TRBJ1-2, is EPEVTQTPSHQVTQMGQEVILRCVPISNHLYFYWYRQILGQKVEFLVSFYNNEISEKSEIFDDQFSVERPDGSNFTLKIRSTKLEDSAMYFCASTRDGSYGYTFGSGTRLTVV.

The table lists this clonotype with many counts. The chain links TRBV10-3 to TRBJ2-3; 11 bases are a match to TRBD2. V shed 5 bases, J shed 1 base, and the junction held 8 bases outside the gene matches. The CDR3 is 17 amino acids. The germline gives CDR1 ENHRY, CDR2 SYGVKD. DNA for the CDR3: TGTGCCATCAGTCACCCAACTAGCGGGGGCGGCACAGATACGCAGTATTTT. Residues: CAISHPTSGGGTDTQYF.

This clonotype was detected ten times or more. This CDR3 reads CSARGRGLSEAFF. The CDR3 DNA reads as TGCAGTGCTAGGGGCAGGGGACTGTCAGAAGCTTTCTTT. This chain uses TRBV20-1 with TRBJ1-1; perhaps TRBD1 as D (6 bases). The ends were cut back, 3 bases at V and 8 bases at J, with 16 bases in the middle. In germline, CDR1 is DFQATT, CDR2 SNEGSKA (reference sequence). The CDR3 loop spans 13 amino acids.

This clonotype was observed many times. J is TRBJ1-2 and V is TRBV20-1; the match to TRBD1 covers 12 bases. Per the germline V gene, CDR1 is DFQATT and CDR2 is SNEGSKA (reference sequence). V lost 4 bases to trimming and J lost 5 bases; unmatched junction nucleotides: 8. CDR3 length: 15 amino acids. The CDR3: CSATTTGQGAYGYTF. The CDR3 coding sequence is TGCAGTGCTACTACTACGGGACAGGGGGCTTATGGCTACACCTTC.

This clonotype was seen ten or more times. V gene TRBV29-1 combines with J gene TRBJ1-2; 10 nucleotides align to TRBD1. Unmatched junction bases numbered 3, after V lost 4 bases and J lost 1 base. Germline assignment: CDR1 SQVTM and CDR2 ANQGSEA. The CDR3 contains 14 residues. CDR3 in amino acids: CSVGQGASNYGYTF. In DNA, the CDR3 is TGCAGCGTTGGACAGGGGGCCAGTAACTATGGCTACACCTTC.

The rearrangement links TRBV12-3 or TRBV12-4 to TRBJ2-3, with D perhaps TRBD2 (5 bases). The ends were cut back, 4 bases at V and 5 bases at J, with 13 bases in the middle. The CDR3 spans 14 residues. For the CDR3, the DNA is TGTGCCAGCAGTTATCTCGGGGTGGGAGATACGCAGTATTTT. Protein sequence: CASSYLGVGDTQYF.

The rearrangement links TRBV5-1 to TRBJ2-1; D unclear. Trimming removed 7 bases at V and 5 bases at J, with 10 bases between. Germline CDR1 reads SGHRS; CDR2 reads YFSETQ. The CDR3 runs 12 residues. The CDR3 DNA follows: TGCGCCAGCTTCCTCATTGACAATGAGCAGTTCTTC. Translation: CASFLIDNEQFF.

In this sample, this clonotype turned up many times. This rearrangement joins TRBV19 to TRBJ1-5; tentatively, D is TRBD1 (5 bases). Germline V lookup: CDR1 LNHDA, CDR2 SQIVND (reference sequence). The CDR3 totals 16 residues. The V and J ends lost 6 bases and 5 bases respectively, with 20 bases between them. Here the CDR3 DNA reads TGTGCCAGTAGATCTGGGGGGGTTAATCGACATCAGCCCCAGCATTTT. It specifies CASRSGGVNRHQPQHF.

The chain couples TRBV11-1 to TRBJ2-2, with 7 bases identical to TRBD1. Unmatched junction bases numbered 7, after V lost 5 bases and J lost 1 base. The CDR3 runs 16 residues. The V gene's germline CDR1 is SGHAT and CDR2 FQDESV (reference sequence). The CDR3 DNA follows: TGTGCCAGCAGCCCATACAGACAGGGGAACACCGGGGAGCTGTTTTTT. Protein product: CASSPYRQGNTGELFF.

This clonotype was counted ten times or more. This chain uses TRBV7-9 with TRBJ2-7, with 7 bases aligning to TRBD1. This CDR3 region has 13 residues. After removal of 2 bases from V and 6 bases from J, the junction contained 4 bases not matched to a gene. Germline loops: CDR1 SEHNR, CDR2 FQNEAQ (reference sequence). CDR3 sequence: CASSLRQGPEQYF. The DNA of the CDR3 is TGTGCCAGCAGCTTAAGACAGGGCCCCGAGCAGTACTTC.

V usage is TRBV30 and J usage is TRBJ1-6, with D possibly TRBD1 on 5 matching bases. Between the trimmed V and J ends, which lost 2 bases and 0 bases, there was a span of 8 bases. There are 15 residues in the CDR3. The germline V gene encodes CDR1 GTSNPN and CDR2 SVGIG (reference sequence). The CDR3 sequence: CAWSSDNSYNSPLHF. For the CDR3, the DNA is TGTGCCTGGAGTTCGGACAACTCCTATAATTCACCCCTCCACTTT.

This clonotype occurred a few times. A junction boundary mismatches the germline segment, possibly from a read error. The chain couples TRBV10-3 to TRBJ1-6, with D hard to call. CDR1 ENHRY and CDR2 SYGVKD come from the germline V gene. This CDR3 is built from 16 residues. This CDR3 reads CASSYTRNTYNSPLHF. CDR3 in DNA: TGTGCCAGCAGTTACACCAGGAACACCTATAATTCACCCCTCCACTTT.

The gene calls are TRBV5-6 and TRBJ2-3; 11 nucleotides align to TRBD2. After removal of 5 bases from V and 0 bases from J, the junction contained 2 bases not matched to a gene. This CDR3 is 15 amino acids long. The germline V gene has CDR1 SGHDT and CDR2 YYEEEE. The CDR3 is CASRVAGGSTDTQYF. The CDR3 DNA is TGTGCCAGCAGAGTAGCGGGAGGGAGCACAGATACGCAGTATTTT.

Here the CDR3 reads CASSPPSGSRTGELFF. CDR3 sequence (DNA): TGCGCCAGCAGCCCCCCTAGCGGGAGCAGAACCGGGGAGCTGTTTTTT. This chain uses TRBV4-1 with TRBJ2-2; TRBD2 matches 10 bases. CDR1 and CDR2 from the germline V gene are MGHRA and YSYEKL. V dropped 4 bases and J dropped 5; count of bases not matched to a gene: 7. CDR3 length equals 16 residues.

A note on this clonotype: This may come from a read error, since a much larger clone is one base off. The genes are TRBV29-1 and TRBJ1-1; D may be TRBD1 (5 bases). From germline, CDR1 is SQVTM and CDR2 ANQGSEA. This CDR3 has 12 amino acids. Trimming took 5 bases from V and 9 from J, leaving 16 bases between them. CDR3 sequence reads: CSVKTETKKAFF. CDR3 DNA: TGCAGCGTTAAGACAGAGACTAAAAAAGCTTTCTTT.

This chain connects TRBV7-3 to TRBJ1-4; 9 nucleotides line up with TRBD1. CDR3 length equals 15 residues. CDR1 is SGHTA and CDR2 is FQGTGA in the germline V gene. Germline trimming cut 3 bases from V and 7 bases from J; bases unmatched to any gene: 6. DNA for the CDR3: TGTGCCAGCAGCTTGGACACAGGGGGCGTTGAAAAACTGTTTTTT. As protein: CASSLDTGGVEKLFF.

In this sample, this clonotype turned up a few times. The chain has TRBV2 and TRBJ1-5; D unresolved. Trimming pared 8 bases from V and 10 bases from J, leaving 9 bases between. The germline CDR1 and CDR2 sequences are SNHLY and FYNNEI. The CDR3 runs 10 residues. The CDR3 region has the DNA TGTGCCAGCTCACCACACCCCCAGCATTTT. It specifies CASSPHPQHF.

This clonotype has at least ten counts. The chain combines TRBV29-1 with TRBJ1-2, with D perhaps TRBD1 (5 bases). Trimming cost V 0 bases and J 4 bases, with 18 bases left between them. CDR1 SQVTM and CDR2 ANQGSEA come from the germline V gene. This CDR3 has 16 amino acids. The CDR3 region has the DNA TGCAGCGTTGAAGATATAAGGCAGGGCCGCGCCTATGGCTACACCTTC. Amino acids: CSVEDIRQGRAYGYTF. The entire variable domain, with the rest obtained from reference TRBV29-1 and TRBJ1-2, is as follows: SAVISQKPSRDICQRGTSLTIQCQVDSQVTMMFWYRQQPGQSLTLIATANQGSEATYESGFVIDKFPISRPNLTFSTLTVSNMSPEDSSIYLCSVEDIRQGRAYGYTFGSGTRLTVV.

Concerning this clonotype: A much larger clone sits a single nucleotide away, making a read error possible. This likely comes from a read error, as the CDR3 has no conserved phenylalanine or tryptophan at its end. The rearrangement uses TRBV19 and TRBJ2-5; the match to TRBD2 covers 8 bases. CDR3 size: 13 residues. Trimming at V came to 5 bases and at J to 3 bases, leaving 2 bases not matched to a gene. CDR1 and CDR2 (germline): LNHDA, SQIVND (reference sequence). The DNA of the CDR3 is TGTGCCAGTAGTTTTAGCGGGGAAGAGACCCAGTACCTC. Translating it yields CASSFSGEETQYL.

The chain is built from TRBV2 and TRBJ1-2; D not resolved. Germline V lookup: CDR1 SNHLY, CDR2 FYNNEI. Trimming took 5 bases from V and 7 from J, leaving 20 bases between them. This CDR3 region has 15 residues. CDR3 sequence reads: CASSLLGSSMGGYTF. The CDR3 region has the DNA TGTGCCAGCAGTTTATTGGGCTCCTCAATGGGTGGCTACACCTTC.

This clonotype was seen a handful of times. This chain uses TRBV3-1 with TRBJ2-2; D is undetermined. The CDR3 spans 15 residues. CDR1 and CDR2 (germline): LGHDT, YNNKEL (reference sequence). The ends were cut back, 1 base at V and 5 bases at J, with 11 bases in the middle. The CDR3 bases are TGTGCCAGCAGCCAAGTAGGGTTGAGGACCGGGGAGCTGTTTTTT. Its translation is CASSQVGLRTGELFF.

This chain links TRBV7-3 with TRBJ1-1, with D maybe TRBD1 (6 bases). Germline CDR1 reads SGHTA; CDR2 reads FQGTGA. Trimming shortened V by 3 bases and J by 6 bases, and 20 bases separated the two germline ends. The CDR3 covers 16 residues. The CDR3 loop is CASSFGGAVGFSEAFF. The CDR3 DNA is TGTGCCAGCAGCTTTGGGGGCGCCGTGGGCTTTTCTGAAGCTTTCTTT.